This entry lists 26 T cell receptor beta chains sequenced from one sample in a study of beta chain features in type 1 diabetes. Reverse transcribing all isolated RNA meant expressed TCRB transcripts were sequenced. Some clones are missing from TCRdb's copy, which holds only in-frame ones; the method was immunoSEQ multiplex PCR. The sample records about 410,000 clones, about 14% being singletons. The sequencing sample was made of naive CD4+ T cells from blood. The receptors derive from a young man in good health.

The rearrangement joins TRBV29-1 to TRBJ2-3; 11 positions match TRBD2. CDR1 is SQVTM, CDR2 ANQGSEA, per germline. The CDR3 runs to 14 residues. J gave up 5 bases and V 7 bases, and 8 bases lay outside the gene matches. The DNA of the CDR3 is TGCAGCGGGGGGCTAGCGGGAGGATTAGATACGCAGTATTTT. This gives the protein CSGGLAGGLDTQYF.

This clone was observed a handful of times. The J gene is TRBJ2-3, the V gene TRBV25-1; TRBD1 or TRBD2 may be the D gene (6 bases each). V lost 3 bases, J lost 2 bases, and 18 bases lay in between. Germline CDR1 MGHDK, CDR2 SYGVNS. The CDR3 is 17 amino acids. CDR3 bases: TGTGCCAGCAGTGATCGGGGGCTAGCGTTCCACACAGATACGCAGTATTTT. Residues: CASSDRGLAFHTDTQYF.

The chain carries TRBV20-1 and TRBJ1-1; D remains unclear. The CDR3 extends over 11 amino acids. With 5 bases removed from V and 3 bases from J, the gap between germline ends came to 7 bases. The germline CDR1 and CDR2 sequences are DFQATT and SNEGSKA (reference sequence). The CDR3 is CSAVPHTEAFF. CDR3 sequence (DNA): TGCAGTGCTGTTCCACACACTGAAGCTTTCTTT.

The rearrangement joins TRBV6-1 to TRBJ2-4; either TRBD1 or TRBD2 may supply D (6 bases each). Trimming took 8 bases from V and 7 from J, leaving 15 bases between them. CDR1 is MNHNS, CDR2 SASEGT, per germline. This CDR3 spans 13 amino acids. CDR3 DNA sequence: TGTGCCAGCGGGGACATAGGGAGGAACATTCAGTACTTC. Its protein product is CASGDIGRNIQYF.

This clone was seen a few times. The chain carries TRBV10-3 and TRBJ2-7; D remains ambiguous. In germline, CDR1 is ENHRY, CDR2 SYGVKD. V lost 7 bases to trimming and J lost 2 bases, with 15 bases between them. The CDR3 consists of 14 residues. Written as DNA, the CDR3 is TGTGCCATCACCGAAGGAGAACCGCCCTACGAGCAGTACTTC. Translated: CAITEGEPPYEQYF.

The J gene is TRBJ2-1, the V gene TRBV11-2, with D maybe TRBD1 (6 bases). The CDR3 runs 15 residues. The V and J ends lost 4 bases and 7 bases respectively, with 17 bases between them. Germline V gene lookup returns CDR1 SGHAT and CDR2 FQNNGV. In DNA, the CDR3 is TGTGCCAGCAGCTCGATTCAGACAGGAATGAATGAGCAGTTCTTC. It specifies CASSSIQTGMNEQFF.

The chain joins TRBV27 to TRBJ2-7; weak D call: TRBD1 (6 bases). Germline CDR1 reads MNHEY; CDR2 reads SMNVEV (reference sequence). The V and J ends lost 5 bases and 2 bases respectively, with 13 bases between them. The CDR3 totals 14 residues. CDR3 sequence reads: CASSPRTDTYEQYF. The CDR3 DNA reads TGTGCCAGCAGTCCTAGGACAGACACCTACGAGCAGTACTTC.

The chain is built from TRBV7-2 and TRBJ2-5, with D tentatively TRBD2 (5 bases). The CDR3 spans 14 residues. Germline V gene data show CDR1 as SGHTA and CDR2 as FQGNSA. V was shortened by 1 base and J by 4 bases, with 10 bases between the two germline ends. CDR3 in amino acids: CASSLDGIRETQYF. In DNA form, the CDR3 reads TGTGCCAGCAGCTTAGACGGGATCCGAGAGACCCAGTACTTC.

Only a few counts were recorded for this clone. The rearrangement uses TRBV2 and TRBJ2-3; the D call may be TRBD1 or TRBD2 (5 bases each). The length of the CDR3 is 16 residues. CDR1 and CDR2 from the germline V gene are SNHLY and FYNNEI. With 6 bases removed from V and 1 base from J, the gap between germline ends came to 17 bases. CDR3 in amino acids: CASSLDRGRRTDTQYF. The CDR3 DNA reads as TGTGCCAGCAGCTTGGATAGGGGACGCCGCACAGATACGCAGTATTTT.

This clone has more than one count but fewer than ten. The rearrangement links TRBV29-1 to TRBJ2-7, with TRBD1 as a possible D gene (6 bases). V lost 6 bases, J lost 3 bases, and 18 bases lay in between. The germline gives CDR1 SQVTM, CDR2 ANQGSEA. The CDR3 has 14 residues. The CDR3 spells CSVAFGTIDYEQYF. The CDR3 nucleotides are TGCAGCGTGGCCTTCGGGACAATTGACTACGAGCAGTACTTC.

V gene TRBV7-9 combines with J gene TRBJ2-1; D possibly corresponds to TRBD2 (6 bases). Germline values: CDR1 SEHNR, CDR2 FQNEAQ (reference sequence). The CDR3 runs 18 residues. V was shortened by 5 bases and J by 5 bases, with 25 bases between the two germline ends. CDR3 bases: TGTGCCAGCAGCCCTCCTCTCGCCCTGGAGGGAAAAGACAATGAGCAGTTCTTC. This sequence encodes CASSPPLALEGKDNEQFF.

This chain uses TRBV30 with TRBJ1-2; 7 nucleotides agree with TRBD1. Germline values: CDR1 GTSNPN, CDR2 SVGIG (reference sequence). V trimming: 8 bases; J trimming: 8 bases; junction bases outside the gene matches: 14. This CDR3 is 13 amino acids long. The CDR3, as DNA: TGTGCCCTGGTCCTACGACAGGGCATAGGCTACACCTTC. This codes for CALVLRQGIGYTF.

The chain combines TRBV11-3 with TRBJ2-5; 11 bases match TRBD2. The CDR3 consists of 15 residues. The V gene end was trimmed by 5 bases and the J gene end by 1 base; junction bases not matched to a gene: 3. Per germline, CDR1 SGHNT and CDR2 YENEEA. CDR3 DNA sequence: TGTGCCAGCAGCGCGGGACTAGCGGCCCAAGAGACCCAGTACTTC. Translation: CASSAGLAAQETQYF. The entire variable domain, with the rest obtained from reference TRBV11-3 and TRBJ2-5, is as follows: EAGVVQSPRYKIIEKKQPVAFWCNPISGHNTLYWYLQNLGQGPELLIRYENEEAVDDSQLPKDRFSAERLKGVDSTLKIQPAELGDSAVYLCASSAGLAAQETQYFGPGTRLLVL.

The chain combines TRBV4-1 with TRBJ1-1; perhaps TRBD1 as D (6 bases). The CDR3 loop spans 16 amino acids. Germline V CDR1 and CDR2: MGHRA, YSYEKL. Trimming took 4 bases from V and 0 from J, leaving 15 bases between them. The chain's CDR3 is CASSPGGGHLNTEAFF. The CDR3 bases are TGCGCCAGCAGCCCCGGTGGGGGCCACCTGAACACTGAAGCTTTCTTT.

In this sample, this clone turned up a few times. For the CDR3, the DNA is TGTGCCAGTAGTAGGCAGCGGCGCACAGATACGCAGTATTTT. Residues: CASSRQRRTDTQYF. This chain joins TRBV19 and TRBJ2-3; TRBD2 is a possible D gene (5 bases). Germline assignment: CDR1 LNHDA and CDR2 SQIVND (reference sequence). The CDR3 sequence is 14 residues long. Trimming removed 4 bases at V and 1 base at J, with 9 bases between. The entire variable domain, with the rest obtained from reference TRBV19 and TRBJ2-3, is as follows: DGGITQSPKYLFRKEGQNVTLSCEQNLNHDAMYWYRQDPGQGLRLIYYSQIVNDFQKGDIAEGYSVSREKKESFPLTVTSAQKNPTAFYLCASSRQRRTDTQYFGPGTRLTVL.

This clone was found a few times. This rearrangement joins TRBV7-9 to TRBJ2-2; 10 bases are a match to TRBD2. V shed 8 bases, J shed 4 bases, and the junction held 4 bases outside the gene matches. The CDR3 runs to 14 residues. The germline CDR1 and CDR2 sequences are SEHNR and FQNEAQ (reference sequence). The CDR3 protein is CASRLAGSTGELFF. CDR3 coding DNA: TGTGCCAGCCGACTAGCGGGTTCCACCGGGGAGCTGTTTTTT.

Notes on this clone: Since the CDR3 does not end with the conserved phenylalanine or tryptophan, this likely comes from a read error. Because the CDR3's place on the DNA is in doubt, the DNA is left out and the CDR3 is given as listed by TCRdb. The chain couples TRBV15 to TRBJ2-7; the table's D call, TRBD2, was not checked against the DNA. Germline V gives CDR1 LNHNV, CDR2 YYDKDF (reference sequence). The CDR3 spans 13 residues, counting both ends. The CDR3 spells CATSRDPASGSWI.

The V and J genes are TRBV7-3 and TRBJ2-3, with 8 bases that match TRBD2. The CDR3 covers 18 residues. The germline CDR1 and CDR2 sequences are SGHTA and FQGTGA. V dropped 2 bases and J dropped 2; count of bases not matched to a gene: 12. CDR3 DNA sequence: TGTGCCAGCAGCTTATGGAGCTTAGCGGGGCCCCCCACAGATACGCAGTATTTT. Translated: CASSLWSLAGPPTDTQYF. The whole variable domain, remainder taken from reference TRBV7-3 and TRBJ2-3, is GAGVSQTPSNKVTEKGKYVELRCDPISGHTALYWYRQSLGQGPEFLIYFQGTGAADDSGLPNDRFFAVRPEGSVSTLKIQRTERGDSAVYLCASSLWSLAGPPTDTQYFGPGTRLTVL.

This clone was counted a few times. The chain is built from TRBV4-3 and TRBJ1-2; D is uncertain. Germline CDR1 and CDR2: LGHNA and YSLEER. The length of the CDR3 is 15 residues. Trimming pared 0 bases from V and 4 bases from J, leaving 12 bases between. The CDR3 spells CASSQEFTSPYGYTF. The CDR3, as DNA: TGCGCCAGCAGCCAAGAATTTACAAGTCCCTATGGCTACACCTTC.

V usage is TRBV20-1 and J usage is TRBJ2-3; D is unclear. The CDR3 sequence is 11 residues long. The V and J ends lost 6 bases and 5 bases respectively, with 9 bases between them. From germline, CDR1 is DFQATT and CDR2 SNEGSKA (reference sequence). CDR3 amino acids: CSANHLDTQYF. Written as DNA, the CDR3 is TGCAGTGCAAACCACCTAGATACGCAGTATTTT.

This clone was seen only a few times. The chain joins TRBV14 to TRBJ2-3, with D unresolved. V was cut by 2 bases and J by 4 bases, with 4 bases left in between. Germline loops: CDR1 SGHDN, CDR2 FVKESK. The CDR3 loop spans 12 amino acids. The CDR3 is CASSQFPDTQYF. CDR3 in DNA: TGTGCCAGCAGCCAATTCCCAGATACGCAGTATTTT.

The chain joins TRBV2 to TRBJ2-7, with D possibly TRBD2 on 6 matching bases. With 6 bases removed from V and 2 bases from J, the gap between germline ends came to 17 bases. Germline CDR1 SNHLY, CDR2 FYNNEI. The CDR3 covers 15 residues. Written as DNA, the CDR3 is TGTGCCAGCAGCGCCGACTCCCAGCGGGCCTACGAGCAGTACGTC. Its translation is CASSADSQRAYEQYV.

This clone occurred a few times. This rearrangement joins TRBV7-9 to TRBJ2-7; a weak D match, TRBD1 (5 bases). The V gene lost 5 bases and the J gene lost 5 bases, with 22 bases spanning the gap. The CDR3 contains 16 residues. Germline CDR1 SEHNR, CDR2 FQNEAQ (reference sequence). The CDR3 DNA is TGTGCCAGCAGCCTAGGACATGGATCGCAGCACGACGAGCAGTACTTC. It translates to CASSLGHGSQHDEQYF.

This chain joins TRBV11-3 and TRBJ2-5; D perhaps matches TRBD1 (6 bases). The germline V gene encodes CDR1 SGHNT and CDR2 YENEEA. The CDR3 loop spans 16 amino acids. V lost 5 bases to trimming and J lost 5 bases, with 21 bases between them. The CDR3 loop is CASSETTAGDRETQYF. The CDR3 nucleotides are TGTGCCAGCAGCGAAACCACCGCAGGGGATAGGGAGACCCAGTACTTC.

This chain joins TRBV4-2 and TRBJ2-1, with D possibly matching TRBD1 (6 bases). The V gene lost 1 base and the J gene lost 5 bases, with 24 bases spanning the gap. The CDR3 contains 19 residues. Germline V gives CDR1 LGHNA, CDR2 YNFKEQ. CDR3 sequence reads: CASSQVGRSDPGANNEQFF. The CDR3 nucleotides are TGTGCCAGCAGCCAAGTTGGACGCTCCGACCCAGGGGCCAACAATGAGCAGTTCTTC.

V and J are TRBV19 and TRBJ2-5, with 12 bases identical to TRBD1. The CDR3 consists of 15 residues. Germline lookup yields CDR1 LNHDA and CDR2 SQIVND (reference sequence). The J segment lost 5 bases and the V segment lost 7 bases, leaving 8 bases of the junction unmatched. The CDR3 region has the DNA TGTGCCAGTACCGGGACAGGGGGCGCGTACGAGACCCAGTACTTC. Its translation: CASTGTGGAYETQYF.